This TCR beta chain derives from a study of cytomegalovirus exposure and HLA in healthy donors. Study results and caveats: In a later analysis, the majority of CMV-associated beta chains seemingly showed HLA restriction.

As regards this clone: Its target is unknown. The junction and the germline gene differ at one end; a read error may be behind it.

CDR1 and CDR2 (germline): SGHDT, YYEEEE. This CDR3 is 14 amino acids long. Primers included in the PCR were 60 Vbeta and 13 Jbeta primers. Some clones are missing from TCRdb's copy, which holds only in-frame ones; the method was immunoSEQ multiplex PCR. Its clone listing holds about 74,000 clones. Sequenced input: PBMCs. The sequence derives from a female donor in good health and CMV-seropositive. The chain employs TRBV5-6 and TRBJ1-1; maybe TRBD1 (5 bases). The CDR3 spells CVSSYDSSVTEAFF. CDR3 DNA sequence: TGTGTCAGCAGCTACGACAGTTCAGTCACTGAAGCTTTCTTT. Full variable domain (missing parts from reference TRBV5-6 and TRBJ1-1): DAGVTQSPTHLIKTRGQQVTLRCSPKSGHDTVSWYQQALGQGPQFIFQYYEEEERQRGNFPDRFSGHQFPNYSSELNVNALLLGDSALYLCVSSYDSSVTEAFFGQGTRLTVV.